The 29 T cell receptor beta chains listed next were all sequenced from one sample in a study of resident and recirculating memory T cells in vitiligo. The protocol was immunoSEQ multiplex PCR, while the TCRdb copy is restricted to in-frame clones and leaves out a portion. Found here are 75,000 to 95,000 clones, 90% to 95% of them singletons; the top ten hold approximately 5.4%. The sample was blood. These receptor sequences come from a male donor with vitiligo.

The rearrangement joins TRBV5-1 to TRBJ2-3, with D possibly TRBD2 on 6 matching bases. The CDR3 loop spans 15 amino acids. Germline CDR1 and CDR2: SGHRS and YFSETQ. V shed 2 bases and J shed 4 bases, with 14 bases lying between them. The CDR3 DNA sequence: TGCGCCAGCAGCTTATGGACTGGAGGGCCAGATACGCAGTATTTT. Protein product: CASSLWTGGPDTQYF.

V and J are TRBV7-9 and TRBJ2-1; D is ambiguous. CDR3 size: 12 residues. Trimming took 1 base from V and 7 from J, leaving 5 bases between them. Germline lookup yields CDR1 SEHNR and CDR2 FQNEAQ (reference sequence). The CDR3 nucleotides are TGTGCCAGCAGCTTAGAGAGAAATGAGCAGTTCTTC. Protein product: CASSLERNEQFF. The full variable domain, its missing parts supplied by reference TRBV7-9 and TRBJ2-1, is DTGVSQNPRHKITKRGQNVTFRCDPISEHNRLYWYRQTLGQGPEFLTYFQNEAQLEKSRLLSDRFSAERPKGSFSTLEIQRTEQGDSAMYLCASSLERNEQFFGPGTRLTVL.

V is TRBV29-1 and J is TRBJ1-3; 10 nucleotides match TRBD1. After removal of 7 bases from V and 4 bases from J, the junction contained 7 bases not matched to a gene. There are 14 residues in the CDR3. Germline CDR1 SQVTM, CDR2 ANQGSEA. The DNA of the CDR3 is TGCAGCGGGGGGGACAGGGGAGGAGGAAACACCATATATTTT. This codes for CSGGDRGGGNTIYF.

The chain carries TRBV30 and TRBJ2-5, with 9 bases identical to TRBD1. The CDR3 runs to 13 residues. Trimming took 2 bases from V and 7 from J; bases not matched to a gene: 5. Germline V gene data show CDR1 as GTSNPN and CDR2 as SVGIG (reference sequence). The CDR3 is CAWSLDRGRTQYF. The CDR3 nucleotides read TGTGCCTGGAGTCTGGACAGGGGACGGACCCAGTACTTC. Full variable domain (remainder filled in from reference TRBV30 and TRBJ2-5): SQTIHQWPATLVQPVGSPLSLECTVEGTSNPNLYWYRQAAGRGLQLLFYSVGIGQISSEVPQNLSASRPQDRQFILSSKKLLLSDSGFYLCAWSLDRGRTQYFGPGTRLLVL.

The CDR3 DNA follows: TGTGCCAGCAGCCCCCAGGGTCAAAATGAAAAACTGTTTTTT. Protein product: CASSPQGQNEKLFF. The chain recombines TRBV5-4 with TRBJ1-4; a weak D match, TRBD1 (5 bases). With 4 bases removed from V and 5 bases from J, the gap between germline ends came to 12 bases. This CDR3 contains 14 residues. Germline loops: CDR1 SGHNT, CDR2 YYREEE (reference sequence). Complete variable domain (other parts from reference TRBV5-4 and TRBJ1-4): ETGVTQSPTHLIKTRGQQVTLRCSSQSGHNTVSWYQQALGQGPQFIFQYYREEENGRGNFPPRFSGLQFPNYSSELNVNALELDDSALYLCASSPQGQNEKLFFGSGTQLSVL.

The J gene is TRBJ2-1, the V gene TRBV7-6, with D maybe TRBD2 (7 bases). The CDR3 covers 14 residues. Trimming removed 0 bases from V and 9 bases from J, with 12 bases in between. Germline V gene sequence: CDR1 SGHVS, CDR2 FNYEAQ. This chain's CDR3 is CASSLAGGTTEQFF. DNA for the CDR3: TGTGCCAGCAGCTTAGCCGGGGGGACAACTGAGCAGTTCTTC.

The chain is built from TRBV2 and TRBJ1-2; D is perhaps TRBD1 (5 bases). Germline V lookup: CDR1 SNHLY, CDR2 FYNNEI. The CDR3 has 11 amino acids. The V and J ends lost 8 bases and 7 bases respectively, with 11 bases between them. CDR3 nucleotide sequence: TGTGCCAGCGGGGGGTGGGCTGGCTACACCTTC. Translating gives CASGGWAGYTF.

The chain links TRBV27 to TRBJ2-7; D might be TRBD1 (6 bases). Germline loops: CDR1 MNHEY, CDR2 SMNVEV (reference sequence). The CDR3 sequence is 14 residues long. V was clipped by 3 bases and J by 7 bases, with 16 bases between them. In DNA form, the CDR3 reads TGTGCCAGCAGTTTTGGGACAAGCCTCTCGGAGCAGTACTTC. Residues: CASSFGTSLSEQYF.

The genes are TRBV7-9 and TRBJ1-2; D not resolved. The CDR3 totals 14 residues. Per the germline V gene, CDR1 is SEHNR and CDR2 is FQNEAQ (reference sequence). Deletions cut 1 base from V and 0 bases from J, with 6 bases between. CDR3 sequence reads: CASSLGGSNYGYTF. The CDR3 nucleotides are TGTGCCAGCAGCTTAGGCGGCTCTAACTATGGCTACACCTTC.

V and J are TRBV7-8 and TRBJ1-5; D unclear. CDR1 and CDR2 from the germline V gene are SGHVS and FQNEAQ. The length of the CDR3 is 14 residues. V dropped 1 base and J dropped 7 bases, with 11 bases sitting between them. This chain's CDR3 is CASSLGQAAQPQHF. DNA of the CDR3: TGTGCCAGCAGCTTAGGGCAGGCTGCGCAGCCCCAGCATTTT.

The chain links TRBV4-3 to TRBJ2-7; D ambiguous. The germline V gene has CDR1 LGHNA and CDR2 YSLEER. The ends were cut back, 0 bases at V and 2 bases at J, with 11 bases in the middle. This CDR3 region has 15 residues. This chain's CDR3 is CASSQDPNSPYEQYF. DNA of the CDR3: TGCGCCAGCAGCCAAGATCCTAACAGTCCCTACGAGCAGTACTTC.

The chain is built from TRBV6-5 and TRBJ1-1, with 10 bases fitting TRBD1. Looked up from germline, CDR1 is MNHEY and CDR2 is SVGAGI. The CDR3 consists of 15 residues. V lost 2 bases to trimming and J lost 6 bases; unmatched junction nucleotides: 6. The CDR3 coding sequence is TGTGCCAGCAGTTACCGGGACAGGGGTAGGGCTGAAGCTTTCTTT. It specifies CASSYRDRGRAEAFF.

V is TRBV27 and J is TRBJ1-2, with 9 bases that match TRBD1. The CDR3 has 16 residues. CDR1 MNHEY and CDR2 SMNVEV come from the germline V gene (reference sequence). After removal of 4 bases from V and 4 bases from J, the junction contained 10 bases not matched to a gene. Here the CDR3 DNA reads TGTGCCAGCAGTTCATCACAGGGGGCGCGGATCTATGGCTACACCTTC. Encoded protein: CASSSSQGARIYGYTF.

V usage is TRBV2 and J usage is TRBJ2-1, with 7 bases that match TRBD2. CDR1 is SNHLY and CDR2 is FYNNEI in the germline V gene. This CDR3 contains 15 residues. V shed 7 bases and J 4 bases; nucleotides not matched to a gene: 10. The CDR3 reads CASISTPREYNEQFF. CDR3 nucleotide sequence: TGTGCCAGCATTTCCACCCCGCGGGAGTACAATGAGCAGTTCTTC.

In DNA, the CDR3 is TGTGCCATCGGGGGGCAGGGCCCCTACGAGCAGTACTTC. This gives the protein CAIGGQGPYEQYF. This chain connects TRBV11-2 to TRBJ2-7; D possibly corresponds to TRBD2 (7 bases). The CDR3 runs 13 residues. The germline V gene has CDR1 SGHAT and CDR2 FQNNGV. V was trimmed by 10 bases and J by 2 bases, leaving 15 bases between them.

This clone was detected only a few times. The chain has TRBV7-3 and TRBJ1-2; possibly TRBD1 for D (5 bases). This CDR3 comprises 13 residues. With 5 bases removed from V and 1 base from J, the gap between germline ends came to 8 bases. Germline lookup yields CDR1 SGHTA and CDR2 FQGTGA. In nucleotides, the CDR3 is TGTGCCAGCAGCCCAGACAGTAACTATGGCTACACCTTC. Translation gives CASSPDSNYGYTF.

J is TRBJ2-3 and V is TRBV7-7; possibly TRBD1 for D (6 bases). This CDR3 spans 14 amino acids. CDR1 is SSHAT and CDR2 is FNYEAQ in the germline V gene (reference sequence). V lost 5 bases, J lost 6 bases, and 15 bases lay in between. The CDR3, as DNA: TGTGCCAGCAGCCCCGGGACAAGCAGTGATACGCAGTATTTT. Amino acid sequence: CASSPGTSSDTQYF. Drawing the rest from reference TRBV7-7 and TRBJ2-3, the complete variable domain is GAGVSQSPRYKVTKRGQDVTLRCDPISSHATLYWYQQALGQGPEFLTYFNYEAQPDKSGLPSDRFSAERPEGSISTLTIQRTEQRDSAMYRCASSPGTSSDTQYFGPGTRLTVL.

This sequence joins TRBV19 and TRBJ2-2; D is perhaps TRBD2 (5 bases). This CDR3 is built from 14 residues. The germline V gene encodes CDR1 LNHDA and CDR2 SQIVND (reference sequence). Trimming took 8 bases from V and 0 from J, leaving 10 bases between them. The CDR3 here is CASGRLANTGELFF. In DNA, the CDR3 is TGTGCCAGTGGGAGACTCGCGAACACCGGGGAGCTGTTTTTT. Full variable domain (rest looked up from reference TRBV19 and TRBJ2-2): DGGITQSPKYLFRKEGQNVTLSCEQNLNHDAMYWYRQDPGQGLRLIYYSQIVNDFQKGDIAEGYSVSREKKESFPLTVTSAQKNPTAFYLCASGRLANTGELFFGEGSRLTVL.

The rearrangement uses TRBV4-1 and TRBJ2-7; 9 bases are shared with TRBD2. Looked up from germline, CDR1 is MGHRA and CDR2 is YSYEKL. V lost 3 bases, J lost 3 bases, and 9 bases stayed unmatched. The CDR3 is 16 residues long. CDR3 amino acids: CASSQGPRLADYEQYF. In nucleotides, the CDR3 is TGCGCCAGCAGCCAGGGCCCTCGACTAGCGGACTACGAGCAGTACTTC.

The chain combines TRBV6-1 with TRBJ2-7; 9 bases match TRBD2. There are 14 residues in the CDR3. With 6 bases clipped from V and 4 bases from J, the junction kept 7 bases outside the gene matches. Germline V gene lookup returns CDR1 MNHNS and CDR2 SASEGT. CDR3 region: CASRREGASYEQYF. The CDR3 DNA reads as TGTGCCAGCAGGCGGGAGGGCGCTTCTTACGAGCAGTACTTC.

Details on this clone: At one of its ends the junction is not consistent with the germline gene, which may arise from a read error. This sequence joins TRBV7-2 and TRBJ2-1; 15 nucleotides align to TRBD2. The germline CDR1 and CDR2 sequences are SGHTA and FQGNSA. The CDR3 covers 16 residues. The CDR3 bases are TGTGCCAGCAGCTTAGGAGGACTAGCGGGAGGGCGTGGGGGGGTCTTC. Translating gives CASSLGGLAGGRGGVF.

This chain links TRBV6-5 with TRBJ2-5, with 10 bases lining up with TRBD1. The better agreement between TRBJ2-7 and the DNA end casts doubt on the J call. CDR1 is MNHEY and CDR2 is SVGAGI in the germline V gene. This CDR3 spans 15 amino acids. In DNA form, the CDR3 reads TGTGCCAGCAGTTACTCCGGGACAGGGGACTACGAGCAGTACTTC. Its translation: CASSYSGTGDYEQYF.

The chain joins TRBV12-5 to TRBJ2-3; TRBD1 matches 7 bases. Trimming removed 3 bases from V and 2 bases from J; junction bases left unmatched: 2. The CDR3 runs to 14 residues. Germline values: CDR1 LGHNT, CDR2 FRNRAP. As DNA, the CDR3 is TGTGCTAGTGGTTTTGGGACAGACACAGATACGCAGTATTTT. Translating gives CASGFGTDTDTQYF.

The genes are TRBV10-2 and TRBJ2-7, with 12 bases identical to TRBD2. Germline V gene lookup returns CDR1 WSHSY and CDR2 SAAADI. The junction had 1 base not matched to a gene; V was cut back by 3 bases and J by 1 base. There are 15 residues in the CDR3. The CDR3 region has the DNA TGCGCCAGCAGTGATGGACTAGCGGGATCCTACGAGCAGTACTTC. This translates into CASSDGLAGSYEQYF.

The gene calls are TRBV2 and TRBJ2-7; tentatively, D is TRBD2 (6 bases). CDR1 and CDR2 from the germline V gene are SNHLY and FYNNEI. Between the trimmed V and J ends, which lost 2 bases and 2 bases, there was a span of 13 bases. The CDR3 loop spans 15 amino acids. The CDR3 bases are TGTGCCAGCAGTGAATTGGGGGGTGTTACCTACGAGCAGTACTTC. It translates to CASSELGGVTYEQYF.

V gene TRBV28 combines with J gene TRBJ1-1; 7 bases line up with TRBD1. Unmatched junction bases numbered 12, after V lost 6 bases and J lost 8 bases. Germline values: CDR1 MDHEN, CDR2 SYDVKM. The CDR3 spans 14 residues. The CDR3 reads CASRIPLQGTEAFF. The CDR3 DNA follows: TGTGCCAGCAGAATCCCCCTACAGGGGACGGAAGCTTTCTTT.

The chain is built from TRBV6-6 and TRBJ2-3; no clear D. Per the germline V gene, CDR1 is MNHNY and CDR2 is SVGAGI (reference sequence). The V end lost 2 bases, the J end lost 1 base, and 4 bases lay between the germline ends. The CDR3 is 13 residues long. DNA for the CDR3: TGTGCCAGCAGTTACCCAGGCACAGATACGCAGTATTTT. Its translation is CASSYPGTDTQYF.

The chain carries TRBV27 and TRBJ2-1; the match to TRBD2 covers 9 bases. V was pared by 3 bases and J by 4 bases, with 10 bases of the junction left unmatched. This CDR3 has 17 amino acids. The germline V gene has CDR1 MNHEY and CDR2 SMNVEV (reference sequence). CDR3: CASSFPLSSGRYNEQFF. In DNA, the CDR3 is TGTGCCAGCAGTTTCCCCCTGAGTAGCGGGAGATACAATGAGCAGTTCTTC.

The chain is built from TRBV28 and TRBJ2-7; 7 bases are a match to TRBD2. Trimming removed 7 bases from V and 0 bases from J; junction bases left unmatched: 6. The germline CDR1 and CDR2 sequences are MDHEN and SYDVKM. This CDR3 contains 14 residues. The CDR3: CASITGGSSYEQYF. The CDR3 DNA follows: TGTGCCAGCATAACGGGAGGTAGCTCCTACGAGCAGTACTTC.